These 9 T cell receptor beta chains were sequenced from one sample in a study of blood T cell repertoires in COVID-19. Clones were sequenced by immunoSEQ multiplex PCR, and TCRdb holds only the in-frame ones, with some missing. The sample records 150,000 to 200,000 clones, around nine tenths being singletons. The sequenced sample was peripheral blood. All receptors come from a man in his 70s with acute or convalescent COVID-19.

The J gene is TRBJ2-1, the V gene TRBV7-8; the D gene is possibly TRBD2 (5 bases). The CDR3 runs to 14 residues. V was trimmed by 1 base and J by 5 bases, leaving 9 bases between them. Germline lookup yields CDR1 SGHVS and CDR2 FQNEAQ. The chain's CDR3 is CASSLGGLHNEQFF. In DNA form, the CDR3 reads TGTGCCAGCAGCTTAGGAGGGCTGCACAATGAGCAGTTCTTC.

The chain uses TRBV28 and TRBJ2-7; 7 bases line up with TRBD2. This CDR3 is 18 amino acids long. The trim removed 6 bases at V and 0 bases at J, leaving 17 bases unmatched. CDR1 and CDR2 (germline): MDHEN, SYDVKM. CDR3 coding DNA: TGTGCCAGCAGAGTGGGGGGACTATCCCCCTTCAGCTCCTACGAGCAGTACTTC. Translation gives CASRVGGLSPFSSYEQYF.

The genes are TRBV5-6 and TRBJ2-1; tentatively, D is TRBD2 (6 bases). The CDR3 runs to 15 residues. V gave up 3 bases and J gave up 6 bases, with 16 bases separating them. The germline CDR1 and CDR2 sequences are SGHDT and YYEEEE. Here the CDR3 DNA reads TGTGCCAGCAGCTCTCTCGGGACTCAGGGCAATGAGCAGTTCTTC. This gives the protein CASSSLGTQGNEQFF.

The CDR3 region has the DNA TGTGCCAGCAGCCCGCTAGCGGGGGGATCCACAGATACGCAGTATTTT. Protein: CASSPLAGGSTDTQYF. This sequence joins TRBV9 and TRBJ2-3; 11 nucleotides agree with TRBD2. This CDR3 region has 16 residues. CDR1 and CDR2 from the germline V gene are SGDLS and YYNGEE. Trimming removed 4 bases from V and 2 bases from J; junction bases left unmatched: 6.

The chain couples TRBV5-1 to TRBJ1-1, with D maybe TRBD1 (6 bases). Germline values: CDR1 SGHRS, CDR2 YFSETQ. V gave up 4 bases and J gave up 4 bases, with 23 bases separating them. The CDR3 is 17 amino acids. For the CDR3, the DNA is TGCGCCAGCAGCGCGACCAGCCTTACAGGGAGAGGCACTGAAGCTTTCTTT. Translating it yields CASSATSLTGRGTEAFF.

The rearrangement joins TRBV10-1 to TRBJ2-3; 9 positions match TRBD1. The CDR3 consists of 14 residues. Germline V gene data show CDR1 as WNHNN and CDR2 as SYGVQD (reference sequence). Losses at the gene ends were 3 bases for V and 3 bases for J; bases not matched to a gene: 1. Here the CDR3 DNA reads TGCGCCAGCAGTGATGACAGGGGGACAGATACGCAGTATTTT. This codes for CASSDDRGTDTQYF.

This rearrangement joins TRBV7-9 to TRBJ1-1; TRBD1 is a possible D gene (6 bases). Germline loops: CDR1 SEHNR, CDR2 FQNEAQ (reference sequence). The CDR3 runs to 12 residues. Trimming pared 5 bases from V and 8 bases from J, leaving 12 bases between. The CDR3 DNA reads TGTGCCAGCAGCCTGGGGGGGCCCGAAGCTTTCTTT. Its translation is CASSLGGPEAFF. Drawing the rest from reference TRBV7-9 and TRBJ1-1, the complete variable domain is DTGVSQNPRHKITKRGQNVTFRCDPISEHNRLYWYRQTLGQGPEFLTYFQNEAQLEKSRLLSDRFSAERPKGSFSTLEIQRTEQGDSAMYLCASSLGGPEAFFGQGTRLTVV.

The genes are TRBV18 and TRBJ1-5; the match to TRBD1 covers 9 bases. This CDR3 comprises 18 residues. Germline loops: CDR1 KGHSH, CDR2 LQKENI. Trimming removed 4 bases from V and 0 bases from J; junction bases left unmatched: 10. CDR3 amino acids: CASSLALAGQGSNQPQHF. CDR3 bases: TGTGCCAGCTCACTCGCGTTGGCGGGACAGGGTAGCAATCAGCCCCAGCATTTT.

This clone was seen just once. The chain combines TRBV27 with TRBJ2-1, with 11 bases aligning to TRBD2. V lost 5 bases, J lost 4 bases, and 4 bases stayed unmatched. Germline CDR1 reads MNHEY; CDR2 reads SMNVEV (reference sequence). There are 15 residues in the CDR3. The CDR3 sequence is CASSLAGGQYNEQFF. CDR3 nucleotides: TGTGCCAGCAGTCTAGCGGGGGGCCAATACAATGAGCAGTTCTTC.